This T cell receptor beta chain was recovered during a study of blood T cells in healthy people across ages (dated by TCRdb to about 2015). Study-wide context: In model experiments, template switching captured about one uniquely barcoded TCR beta cDNA molecule for every two T cells. To avoid experimental bias, donors of different ages were distributed randomly across sequencing lanes. The donors were split into four age groups: young (average around 15 years), middle-aged (around 37), aged (approximately 59) and long-lived (roughly 88). Using the same blood draw, the study looked at two additional independent replicas of 1 million unique cDNA reads for two donors, one aged 18 to 29 and the other aged 80 or older. Age-related changes in TCR beta repertoire diversity were measured in the study by deep sequencing normalized with unique cDNA molecular identifiers.

A remark on this clonotype: It has no known antigen specificity. No much larger clonotype is one base removed from it; base qualities were not supplied.

Based on the germline V gene, the CDR1 and CDR2 sequences are SNHLY and FYNNEI. The germline ends are 12 bases apart after V is trimmed by 6 bases and J by 0 bases. The CDR3, cysteine through phenylalanine, is 15 amino acids long. The entry retains the CDR3 DNA only, 45 bases that are in frame from base 1. The full study reports these points: The CMV infection status of donors was not known, potentially confounding age-related changes in expanded clonotypes. Because profiling used bulk unsorted PBMCs, naive and antigen-experienced compartments could not be compared conclusively. Observed TCR beta diversity per million T cells fell roughly linearly with age, and a significant reduction was already apparent by age roughly 41. The long-lived group showed more naive CD4+ T cells, fewer expanded clones and increased TCR diversity than the aged group, suggesting age selection. Total diversity estimates from one million sequenced T cells were considered lower bounds and underestimates. There was a strong correlation between observed TCR beta diversity and the percentage of naive T cells measured by flow cytometry.

Donors were under 40 systemically healthy Caucasian individuals from Russia aged roughly 6 to 95 years. Each donor gave ten milliliters of peripheral blood, collected into EDTA-treated Vacutainer tubes. PBMCs were isolated by Ficoll-Paque density-gradient centrifugation, with at least 7 million obtained per sample. Trizol reagent was used to extract total RNA from PBMCs, with at least 5 micrograms per sample. For every donor, an aliquot of PBMCs went through flow cytometry to measure the percentages of naive CD45RAhigh/CD27high T cells. Library generation was performed with 5' RACE. The data were produced on an Illumina HiSeq 2500. A second roughly 6 to 11 cycle PCR used a sample-barcoded 5' primer and a J-beta primer mix. Each TCR beta cDNA molecule received a unique molecular identifier from a template-switch 5' adaptor carrying 12 random nucleotides. At least 2.5 million CDR3-containing paired-end reads were obtained from each sample. First-strand cDNA was synthesized from all RNA with the Mint cDNA synthesis kit, primed by a TRBC-specific oligonucleotide. Following uracil-DNA glycosylase treatment, all cDNA underwent a first 18-cycle PCR with the universal primers M1SS and BC2_uni_R. Per the source publication's procedure: For normalization, 1 million high-quality reads were randomly selected from each sample, with every read carrying a distinct molecular identifier. Instead of being binned into consensus sequences, reads with shared molecular identifiers were discarded. CDR3 identification, clonotype clustering and error correction used MiTCR with a Q25 quality threshold and the strictest error-elimination algorithm. A nonparametric unseen species model using Euler transformation provided a lower-bound estimate of total TCR beta diversity. The public reads were reanalyzed by TCRdb: fastp trimming at Q25, MiXCR alignment, in-frame beta chains only. Merged by CDR3 protein, the rows form single entries marked with the most common genes and DNA. What appears here as the V and J calls and clone size reflects TCRdb's work, not the paper's. The sample table contains approximately 1,000,000 distinct CDR3 sequences; only one count was recorded for 40% to 50% of them. The ten largest clonotypes hold 18% of the sample.

Sequencing used blood. This TCR came from a woman aged 55-69 years in good health. The chain is assembled from TRBV2 and TRBJ2-1; the D gene lacks a confident call. The DNA sequence is given as TGTGCCAGCAGAAAAGCCGGGTCCTCCTACAATGAGCAGTTCTTC. Translated, it reads CASRKAGSSYNEQFF.